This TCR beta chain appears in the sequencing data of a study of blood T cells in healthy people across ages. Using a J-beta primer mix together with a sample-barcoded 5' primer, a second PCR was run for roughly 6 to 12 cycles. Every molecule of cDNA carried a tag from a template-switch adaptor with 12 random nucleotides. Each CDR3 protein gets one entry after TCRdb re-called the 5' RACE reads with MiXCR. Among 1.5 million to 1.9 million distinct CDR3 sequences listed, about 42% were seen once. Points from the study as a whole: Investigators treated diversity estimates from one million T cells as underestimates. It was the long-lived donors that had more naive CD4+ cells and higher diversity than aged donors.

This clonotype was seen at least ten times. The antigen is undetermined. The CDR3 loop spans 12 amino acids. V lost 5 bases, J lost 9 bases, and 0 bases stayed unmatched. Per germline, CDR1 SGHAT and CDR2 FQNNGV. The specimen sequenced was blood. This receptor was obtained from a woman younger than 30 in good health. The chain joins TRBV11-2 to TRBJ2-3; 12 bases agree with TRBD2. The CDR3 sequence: CASSGLAGTQYF. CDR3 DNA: TGTGCCAGCAGCGGACTAGCGGGGACGCAGTATTTT.